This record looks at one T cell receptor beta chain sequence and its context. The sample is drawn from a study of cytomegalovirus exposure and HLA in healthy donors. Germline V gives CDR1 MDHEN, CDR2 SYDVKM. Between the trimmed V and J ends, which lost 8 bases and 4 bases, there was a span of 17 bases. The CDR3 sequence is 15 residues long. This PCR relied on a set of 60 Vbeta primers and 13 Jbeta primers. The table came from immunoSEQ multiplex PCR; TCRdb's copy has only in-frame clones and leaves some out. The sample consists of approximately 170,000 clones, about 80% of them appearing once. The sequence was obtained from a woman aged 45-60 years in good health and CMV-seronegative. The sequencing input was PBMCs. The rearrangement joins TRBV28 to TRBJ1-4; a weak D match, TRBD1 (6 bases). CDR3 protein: CASLSWGRGNEKLFF. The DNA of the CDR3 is TGTGCCAGCCTAAGTTGGGGCAGGGGTAATGAAAAACTGTTTTTT. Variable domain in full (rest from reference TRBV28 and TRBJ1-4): DVKVTQSSRYLVKRTGEKVFLECVQDMDHENMFWYRQDPGLGLRLIYFSYDVKMKEKGDIPEGYSVSREKKERFSLILESASTNQTSMYLCASLSWGRGNEKLFFGSGTQLSVL.